This T cell receptor beta chain appears in the sequencing data of a study of naive and memory T cell subsets. The CDR3 is 14 residues long. V dropped 1 base and J dropped 7 bases, with 10 bases sitting between them. CDR1 and CDR2 (germline): LGHDT, YNNKEL (reference sequence). Findings and limits, study-wide: In CD4 and CD8 cells, diversity dropped from naive through EMRA. RNA-based TCR counts may shift with T cell activation and differentiation.

Concerning this clonotype itself: Its antigen remains unidentified.

Both TRBC1 and TRBC2 were covered by a beta constant-region primer of two equimolar oligonucleotides. Four rounds of PCR amplified the ligated cDNA using nested alpha and beta constant-region primers plus SP2. TCRdb called the UMI-ligation and nested PCR reads again in MiXCR, with one record for every CDR3 protein. The table includes over 100,000 distinct CDR3 sequences, 35% to 40% detected once. Alpha and beta libraries were amplified separately from the second PCR onward. Four subsets defined by CD45RA and CD27 were sorted after CD3, CD4, CD8 and live/dead staining. This chain connects TRBV3-1 to TRBJ2-2; possibly TRBD1 for D (6 bases). The sequenced material came from central memory CD4+ T cells from blood. The source of this sequence is a human donor in good health. The CDR3 spells CASSQVTGIGELFF. The CDR3 DNA reads TGTGCCAGCAGCCAAGTAACAGGGATCGGGGAGCTGTTTTTT.